The 32 T cell receptor beta chains presented below share a single source sample, sequenced in a study of T-cell reconstitution after alpha-beta-depleted transplantation in children. Unique molecular identifiers were used to barcode this TCRbeta library. TCRdb independently ran MiXCR on the PCR reads; one entry per CDR3 protein. The repertoire has about 91,000 distinct CDR3 sequences, roughly 8% of them found once; the top ten carry approximately 6.6%. Here the sequenced sample was PBMCs from the stem cell graft donor, taken from the stem cell graft. The receptors shown here come from a human donor who donated a stem cell graft to a child with congenital amegakaryocytic thrombocytopenia.

This clonotype was observed at least ten times. The chain recombines TRBV6-5 with TRBJ2-2; 7 bases line up with TRBD1. CDR1 and CDR2 (germline): MNHEY, SVGAGI. The trim removed 0 bases at V and 2 bases at J, leaving 6 bases unmatched. The CDR3 covers 17 residues. The CDR3 DNA reads as TGTGCCAGCAGTTACTCGTACGGACAGGCTAACACCGGGGAGCTGTTTTTT. This encodes CASSYSYGQANTGELFF.

Ten or more counts support this clonotype. The chain recombines TRBV6-5 with TRBJ2-1, with TRBD1 identical over 9 bases. The CDR3 spans 16 residues. The germline V gene has CDR1 MNHEY and CDR2 SVGAGI. The J segment lost 9 bases and the V segment lost 4 bases, leaving 13 bases of the junction unmatched. This CDR3 reads CASSLSPGQGSLEQFF. Here the CDR3 DNA reads TGTGCCAGCAGTTTAAGCCCGGGACAGGGTTCGCTTGAGCAGTTCTTC.

In its sample, this clonotype was seen many times. The gene calls are TRBV5-1 and TRBJ2-7; 9 bases match TRBD2. The CDR3 runs to 14 residues. Trimming removed 3 bases from V and 4 bases from J; junction bases left unmatched: 5. Germline CDR1 SGHRS, CDR2 YFSETQ. The CDR3 here is CASSWGTSPYEQYF. The CDR3 bases are TGCGCCAGCAGCTGGGGGACTAGCCCGTACGAGCAGTACTTC.

This clonotype was counted at least ten times. The gene calls are TRBV20-1 and TRBJ1-5; TRBD1 agrees at 7 bases. CDR1 and CDR2 (germline): DFQATT, SNEGSKA (reference sequence). This CDR3 has 14 residues. V lost 1 base, J lost 4 bases, and 4 bases stayed unmatched. The CDR3 loop reads CSARGGTVNQPQHF. The CDR3 DNA follows: TGCAGTGCTAGAGGGGGGACAGTTAATCAGCCCCAGCATTTT.

This clonotype showed up many times. The chain links TRBV11-2 to TRBJ1-2; D not certain. V was trimmed by 0 bases and J by 5 bases, leaving 19 bases between them. Germline-derived CDR1 and CDR2 are SGHAT and FQNNGV. The CDR3 length is 17 residues. The CDR3 here is CASSLDAKDGVGYGYTF. CDR3 DNA: TGTGCCAGCAGCTTAGATGCCAAGGACGGTGTAGGGTATGGCTACACCTTC.

This clonotype was observed many times. V usage is TRBV12-3 or TRBV12-4 and J usage is TRBJ1-4; unclear D gene. V was shortened by 7 bases and J by 3 bases, with 6 bases between the two germline ends. The CDR3 runs 12 residues. The CDR3 DNA is TGTGCCAGCACCCAGCCTAATGAAAAACTGTTTTTT. This sequence encodes CASTQPNEKLFF.

At least ten counts were recorded for this clonotype. The chain employs TRBV25-1 and TRBJ2-2, with D perhaps assigned TRBD1 or TRBD2 (5 bases each). The V end lost 3 bases, the J end lost 1 base, and 9 bases lay between the germline ends. The CDR3 has 15 residues. Germline values: CDR1 MGHDK, CDR2 SYGVNS. For the CDR3, the DNA is TGTGCCAGCAGTGAGATGGGACGGAACACCGGGGAGCTGTTTTTT. Translated, it gives CASSEMGRNTGELFF.

This clonotype was counted many times. CDR3 amino acids: CASRIHGRDGNEKLFF. Written as DNA, the CDR3 is TGTGCCAGCAGGATACATGGCCGGGACGGGAATGAAAAACTGTTTTTT. The V gene is TRBV12-3 or TRBV12-4, the J gene TRBJ1-4, with D possibly matching TRBD1 (5 bases). Deletions cut 6 bases from V and 5 bases from J, with 19 bases between. There are 16 residues in the CDR3.

This clonotype was detected ten times or more. The V call is TRBV5-1, the J call TRBJ2-3, with TRBD2 matching over 13 bases. This CDR3 comprises 17 residues. With V trimmed by 4 bases and J by 6 bases, 11 bases remained unmatched. Per the germline V gene, CDR1 is SGHRS and CDR2 is YFSETQ. CDR3 bases: TGCGCCAGCAGCACGAGTACTAGCGGGGGGGCGTCGGATACGCAGTATTTT. This translates into CASSTSTSGGASDTQYF.

The rearrangement links TRBV4-1 to TRBJ1-1, with 9 positions matching TRBD1. Germline V CDR1 and CDR2: MGHRA, YSYEKL. CDR3 size: 15 residues. Trimming took 8 bases from V and 2 from J; bases not matched to a gene: 9. CDR3 DNA sequence: TGCGCCAGCCGCGGACAGGGGATCGGAAACACTGAAGCTTTCTTT. It codes for CASRGQGIGNTEAFF.

This clonotype came up many times. J is TRBJ1-2 and V is TRBV7-9; no firm D call. Germline V CDR1 and CDR2: SEHNR, FQNEAQ (reference sequence). V shed 7 bases and J shed 4 bases, with 16 bases lying between them. The CDR3 spans 14 residues. Written as DNA, the CDR3 is TGTGCCAGCAAAGGCGGCAGGTCGATCTATGGCTACACCTTC. Amino acids: CASKGGRSIYGYTF.

This clonotype has ten or more counts. The V gene is TRBV5-1, the J gene TRBJ1-1; D gene uncertain. The CDR3 has 15 residues. Between the trimmed V and J ends, which lost 4 bases and 1 base, there was a span of 14 bases. The V gene's germline CDR1 is SGHRS and CDR2 YFSETQ. The CDR3 nucleotides are TGCGCCAGCAGCCCCCGAAACTCCGGGAACACTGAAGCTTTCTTT. Amino acids: CASSPRNSGNTEAFF.

This clonotype was detected many times. The CDR3 reads CASSEADRGYYGYTF. The CDR3 DNA reads TGTGCCAGCAGTGAAGCGGACAGGGGTTACTATGGCTACACCTTC. The chain links TRBV6-1 to TRBJ1-2; 9 bases are a match to TRBD1. Germline V gives CDR1 MNHNS, CDR2 SASEGT. The junction had 2 bases not matched to a gene; V was cut back by 0 bases and J by 3 bases. This CDR3 contains 15 residues.

This clonotype was counted many times. The V call is TRBV27, the J call TRBJ2-3, with 11 bases matching TRBD1. Trimming took 5 bases from V and 5 from J; bases not matched to a gene: 3. Germline CDR1 is MNHEY and CDR2 is SMNVEV (reference sequence). CDR3 length: 14 amino acids. Here the CDR3 reads CASSLDRGLDTQYF. CDR3 in DNA: TGTGCCAGCAGTCTGGACAGGGGGCTAGATACGCAGTATTTT.

This clonotype appeared many times. The rearrangement uses TRBV27 and TRBJ2-7; D possibly corresponds to TRBD2 (6 bases). CDR3 size: 14 residues. V was cut by 4 bases and J by 2 bases, with 12 bases left in between. Germline V CDR1 and CDR2: MNHEY, SMNVEV (reference sequence). The CDR3 loop reads CASSSYSGAYEQYF. Written as DNA, the CDR3 is TGTGCCAGCAGTTCTTATAGCGGAGCCTACGAGCAGTACTTC.

This clonotype showed up many times. The chain has TRBV20-1 and TRBJ2-3; the D gene is possibly TRBD2 (6 bases). The CDR3 has 16 amino acids. Germline CDR1 DFQATT, CDR2 SNEGSKA (reference sequence). V lost 2 bases and J 2 bases, leaving 17 bases between the germline ends. Here the CDR3 reads CSARNPRAGTTDTQYF. The CDR3 DNA sequence: TGCAGTGCTAGAAACCCCAGAGCGGGTACCACAGATACGCAGTATTTT.

This clonotype was counted ten times or more. The gene calls are TRBV15 and TRBJ2-1, with 12 bases fitting TRBD2. The CDR3 runs 16 residues. CDR1 and CDR2 (germline): LNHNV, YYDKDF (reference sequence). V shed 0 bases and J 5 bases; nucleotides not matched to a gene: 2. CDR3 residues: CATSRDRTSGDNEQFF. The CDR3 DNA reads TGTGCCACCAGCAGAGACCGGACTAGCGGGGACAATGAGCAGTTCTTC.

This clonotype occurred a few times. An end of the junction does not agree with germline; a read error may underlie this. This chain links TRBV20-1 with TRBJ1-2; 9 bases match TRBD1. The CDR3 covers 16 residues. Germline V lookup: CDR1 DFQATT, CDR2 SNEGSKA (reference sequence). The CDR3: CCAAGTGTGRNYGYTF. In DNA form, the CDR3 reads TGCTGTGCTGCTGGAACCGGGACAGGGCGAAACTATGGCTACACCTTC.

Turning to this clonotype: A much larger clone sits a single nucleotide away, making a read error possible. Here the CDR3 omits its conserved ending phenylalanine or tryptophan, so a read error is the likely source. The rearrangement joins TRBV7-9 to TRBJ1-2; D is uncertain. The CDR3 loop spans 12 amino acids. V lost 6 bases to trimming and J lost 5 bases, with 10 bases between them. CDR1 SEHNR and CDR2 FQNEAQ come from the germline V gene (reference sequence). The CDR3 region is CASRFGGYGYTL. The CDR3 nucleotides read TGTGCCAGCAGATTCGGCGGATATGGCTACACCCTC.

This clonotype has just a few counts. V is TRBV7-3 and J is TRBJ2-1, with 9 bases lining up with TRBD2. V lost 1 base to trimming and J lost 9 bases; unmatched junction nucleotides: 10. The CDR3 has 16 amino acids. The germline V gene has CDR1 SGHTA and CDR2 FQGTGA. CDR3 in amino acids: CASSLNGGRALGEQFF. CDR3 DNA: TGTGCCAGCAGCTTAAACGGCGGGAGGGCGTTGGGTGAGCAGTTCTTC.

This clonotype has at least ten counts. The genes are TRBV7-2 and TRBJ2-1; D is perhaps TRBD1 (5 bases). The V and J ends lost 2 bases and 4 bases respectively, with 15 bases between them. Looked up from germline, CDR1 is SGHTA and CDR2 is FQGNSA. There are 16 residues in the CDR3. Written as DNA, the CDR3 is TGTGCCAGCAGCTTATCGGGTCAGGGATATTACAATGAGCAGTTCTTC. Amino acids: CASSLSGQGYYNEQFF. Variable domain in full (rest from reference TRBV7-2 and TRBJ2-1): GAGVSQSPSNKVTEKGKDVELRCDPISGHTALYWYRQSLGQGLEFLIYFQGNSAPDKSGLPSDRFSAERTGGSVSTLTIQRTQQEDSAVYLCASSLSGQGYYNEQFFGPGTRLTVL.

This clonotype has ten or more counts. The chain uses TRBV14 and TRBJ2-7; D possibly corresponds to TRBD2 (5 bases). Trimming cost V 5 bases and J 2 bases, with 22 bases left between them. There are 17 residues in the CDR3. Germline V gene sequence: CDR1 SGHDN, CDR2 FVKESK. In nucleotides, the CDR3 is TGTGCCAGCAGCGGGCGTTTTGCGGGCTTAAGGCCCTACGAGCAGTACTTC. Amino acid sequence: CASSGRFAGLRPYEQYF.

This clonotype came up many times. The chain couples TRBV4-3 to TRBJ2-3; 10 bases line up with TRBD2. The V segment lost 2 bases and the J segment 5 bases; nucleotides outside the gene matches: 7. The germline V gene encodes CDR1 LGHNA and CDR2 YSLEER. The CDR3 sequence is 16 residues long. CDR3 DNA: TGCGCCAGCAGCCAAATACTAGCGGGAAATAAAGATACGCAGTATTTT. Amino acids: CASSQILAGNKDTQYF.

This clonotype was seen many times. The rearrangement joins TRBV7-8 to TRBJ2-6, with TRBD1 identical over 8 bases. The junction had 2 bases not matched to a gene; V was cut back by 2 bases and J by 2 bases. This CDR3 has 16 residues. Looked up from germline, CDR1 is SGHVS and CDR2 is FQNEAQ. The CDR3 DNA reads TGTGCCAGCAGCTTAAAACAGGGGGCTGGGGCCAACGTCCTGACTTTC. The encoded protein is CASSLKQGAGANVLTF.

This clonotype has a count of ten or more. The V gene is TRBV29-1, the J gene TRBJ1-2, with 9 bases matching TRBD1. This CDR3 is 12 amino acids long. Germline loops: CDR1 SQVTM, CDR2 ANQGSEA. V shed 7 bases and J 10 bases; nucleotides not matched to a gene: 10. The CDR3 DNA sequence: TGCAGCGCTTCACCCGGGACAGGGCTCTACACCTTC. This sequence encodes CSASPGTGLYTF.

This clonotype was counted between two and nine times. With a much larger clone just one base away, this may be a read error. The chain carries TRBV7-8 and TRBJ2-7, with no clear D. Germline loops: CDR1 SGHVS, CDR2 FQNEAQ. V was pared by 5 bases and J by 9 bases, with 11 bases between. CDR3 length equals 11 residues. In nucleotides, the CDR3 is TGTGCCAGCAGCCCCGGCGGTGGGCAGTACTTC. Translated: CASSPGGGQYF.

The sample holds many counts of this clonotype. This chain uses TRBV29-1 with TRBJ2-2, with TRBD1 matching over 8 bases. The CDR3 contains 13 residues. Germline assignment: CDR1 SQVTM and CDR2 ANQGSEA. The V gene end was trimmed by 6 bases and the J gene end by 5 bases; junction bases not matched to a gene: 5. CDR3 DNA: TGCAGCGTGGGGACAGGAGTGACCGGGGAGCTGTTTTTT. Protein product: CSVGTGVTGELFF.

This clonotype was detected ten times or more. V gene TRBV5-1 combines with J gene TRBJ2-3; TRBD1 might be the D (6 bases). The germline V and J ends were trimmed by 4 bases and 1 base, with 10 bases remaining between them. The germline CDR1 and CDR2 sequences are SGHRS and YFSETQ. The CDR3 extends over 14 amino acids. This chain's CDR3 is CASSQGQRTDTQYF. The CDR3 DNA sequence: TGCGCCAGCAGCCAAGGACAGCGCACAGATACGCAGTATTTT.

About this clonotype itself: A much larger clone differs by one base, so this may be a read error. The chain carries TRBV4-1 and TRBJ1-5, with a possible D match to TRBD1 (6 bases). Per the germline V gene, CDR1 is MGHRA and CDR2 is YSYEKL. This CDR3 spans 15 amino acids. The CDR3 here is CVSSQGGMSNQPQHF. CDR3 nucleotides: TGCGTCAGCAGCCAAGGGGGGATGAGCAATCAGCCCCAGCATTTT.

This clonotype came up many times. The genes are TRBV4-2 and TRBJ1-1; 8 nucleotides line up with TRBD1. The CDR3 consists of 13 residues. Germline assignment: CDR1 LGHNA and CDR2 YNFKEQ. J gave up 8 bases and V 3 bases, and 5 bases lay outside the gene matches. The CDR3 spells CASSQTGDQEAFF. DNA for the CDR3: TGTGCCAGCAGCCAGACAGGGGACCAAGAAGCTTTCTTT.

This chain connects TRBV30 to TRBJ1-1, with D perhaps TRBD1 (5 bases). The CDR3 loop spans 13 amino acids. Trimming pared 5 bases from V and 4 bases from J, leaving 14 bases between. In germline, CDR1 is GTSNPN, CDR2 SVGIG (reference sequence). CDR3 DNA: TGTGCCTGGGGCCCTGGGACGGCCACTGAAGCTTTCTTT. It specifies CAWGPGTATEAFF.

By share, this clonotype counts as medium-sized (0.01 to 0.1%). For the CDR3, the DNA is TGCAGCGTTGAGACCCCAAGGCCCGCTGGAAAACTGTTTTTT. Translated: CSVETPRPAGKLFF. The rearrangement uses TRBV29-1 and TRBJ1-4; D unresolved. V was clipped by 3 bases and J by 10 bases, with 18 bases between them. The CDR3 covers 14 residues. Germline V CDR1 and CDR2: SQVTM, ANQGSEA.